This T cell receptor (beta chain) was obtained from a study of CD8 T cells in Susac syndrome. TCR beta from blood CD8+ and CD4+ T cells was sequenced. Random hexamers were used to reverse transcribe an amount of about 0.5 to 1 ug RNA. Amplification of the TCR beta CDR3 was carried out by immunoSEQ multiplex PCR, which spanned a total of 54 Vbeta and 13 Jbeta segments. In TCRdb, the immunoSEQ multiplex PCR reads were re-called with MiXCR into one record per CDR3 protein. The sample records over 95,000 distinct CDR3 sequences, about 93% being singletons. The CDR3 length is 14 residues. V was pared by 7 bases and J by 4 bases, with 7 bases of the junction left unmatched. The germline CDR1 and CDR2 sequences are MNHEY and SMNVEV (reference sequence).

The receptor was derived from a human donor in good health. The V call is TRBV27, the J call TRBJ1-5; TRBD1 aligns across 7 bases. The sample consisted of CD4+ T cells from PBMCs. The CDR3 is CASTPTGWNQPQHF. Here the CDR3 DNA reads TGTGCCAGCACCCCGACAGGGTGGAATCAGCCCCAGCATTTT.